This TCR beta chain was recovered during a study of blood T cells in healthy people across ages. Regarding the study as a whole: Total diversity from one million sequenced T cells was likely underestimated. Among long-lived donors, naive CD4+ cells were more numerous and diversity higher than in aged donors.

This clonotype was detected only a few times. The antigen is undetermined. A sample-barcoded 5' primer and a J-beta primer mix were used in a second PCR of roughly 6 to 11 cycles. TCRdb recomputed calls from the 5' RACE reads with MiXCR, one row per CDR3 protein. The table has fewer than 2,000,000 distinct CDR3 sequences, roughly 43% seen once. Healthy Caucasian individuals from Russia aged 6 to 90 were enrolled as donors. The specimen sequenced was blood. This TCR derives from a human donor in good health.

CDR3: CASSLRGGSHSGANVLTF. CDR3 sequence (DNA): TGTGCCAGCAGCTTACGGGGGGGGAGTCACTCTGGGGCCAACGTCCTGACTTTC. This rearrangement joins TRBV13 to TRBJ2-6, with 8 nucleotides matching TRBD2. Germline V gene data show CDR1 as PRHDT and CDR2 as FYEKMQ (reference sequence). J was trimmed by 0 bases and V by 2 bases; bases with no gene match: 6. This CDR3 has 18 amino acids.